This T cell receptor (beta chain) appears in the sequencing data of a study of cytomegalovirus exposure and HLA in healthy donors. Study results and caveats: In most subjects, TCR beta sequences reportedly gave accurate predictions of HLA-A and HLA-B alleles. Most of the TCR beta V segments (in an earlier analysis) were productive either about 87% or about 30% of the time.

PCR amplification relied on 60 Vbeta primers (plus 13 Jbeta primers). Repertoires were generated with immunoSEQ multiplex PCR, while TCRdb's copy carries only in-frame clones and drops some. The data hold approximately 150,000 clones, with roughly 77% observed a single time. As concerns this clone: Its cognate antigen is unknown.

This CDR3 region has 14 residues. Germline CDR1 reads SQVTM; CDR2 reads ANQGSEA. V lost 6 bases and J 0 bases, leaving 12 bases between the germline ends. This TCR came from a man between 18 and 35 years old in good health and CMV-seropositive. Input material: PBMCs. The rearrangement links TRBV29-1 to TRBJ2-1; D call uncertain. The CDR3 sequence is CSVESPSSYNEQFF. CDR3 coding DNA: TGCAGCGTGGAGAGTCCGAGCTCCTACAATGAGCAGTTCTTC.